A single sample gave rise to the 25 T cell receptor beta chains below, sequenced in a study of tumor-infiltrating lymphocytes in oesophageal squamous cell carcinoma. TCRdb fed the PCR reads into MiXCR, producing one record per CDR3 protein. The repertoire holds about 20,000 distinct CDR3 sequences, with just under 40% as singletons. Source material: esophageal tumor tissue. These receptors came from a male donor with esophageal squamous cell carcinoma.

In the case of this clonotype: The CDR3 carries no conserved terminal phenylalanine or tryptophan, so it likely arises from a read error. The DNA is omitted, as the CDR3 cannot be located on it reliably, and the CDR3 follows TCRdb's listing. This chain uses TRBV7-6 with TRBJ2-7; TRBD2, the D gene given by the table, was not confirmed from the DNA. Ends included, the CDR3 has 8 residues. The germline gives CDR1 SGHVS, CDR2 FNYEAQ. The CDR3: CASSQGLS.

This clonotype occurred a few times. The CDR3 bases are TGTGCCAGCACCACCTCACCAGGGAATGAGCAGTACTTC. This encodes CASTTSPGNEQYF. This chain joins TRBV11-2 and TRBJ2-1; D might be TRBD1 (5 bases). The J call is in doubt because the DNA end fits TRBJ2-7 better. From germline, CDR1 is SGHAT and CDR2 FQNNGV. There are 13 residues in the CDR3.

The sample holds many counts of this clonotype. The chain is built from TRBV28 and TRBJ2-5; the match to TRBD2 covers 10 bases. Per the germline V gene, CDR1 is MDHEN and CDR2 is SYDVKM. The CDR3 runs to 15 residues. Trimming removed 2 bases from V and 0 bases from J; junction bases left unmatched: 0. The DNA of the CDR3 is TGTGCCAGCAGTTTAGGACTAGCGGACCAAGAGACCCAGTACTTC. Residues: CASSLGLADQETQYF.

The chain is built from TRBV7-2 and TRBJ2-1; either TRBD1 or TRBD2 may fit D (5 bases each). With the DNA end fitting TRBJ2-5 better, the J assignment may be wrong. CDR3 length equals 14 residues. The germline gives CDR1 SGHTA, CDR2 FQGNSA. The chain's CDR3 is CASSFRDRQETQYF. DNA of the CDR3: TGTGCCAGCAGCTTCCGGGACCGCCAAGAGACCCAGTACTTC.

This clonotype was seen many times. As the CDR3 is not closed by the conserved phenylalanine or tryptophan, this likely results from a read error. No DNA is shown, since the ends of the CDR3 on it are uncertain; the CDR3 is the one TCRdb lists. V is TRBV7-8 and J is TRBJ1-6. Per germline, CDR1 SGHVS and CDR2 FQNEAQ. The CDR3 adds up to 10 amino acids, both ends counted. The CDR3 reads CASSSALGSG.

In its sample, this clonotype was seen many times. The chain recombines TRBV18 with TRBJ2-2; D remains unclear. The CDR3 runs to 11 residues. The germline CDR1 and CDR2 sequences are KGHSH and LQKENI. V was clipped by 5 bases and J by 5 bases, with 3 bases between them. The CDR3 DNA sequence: TGTGCCAGCTCAGTAACCGGGGAGCTGTTTTTT. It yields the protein CASSVTGELFF.

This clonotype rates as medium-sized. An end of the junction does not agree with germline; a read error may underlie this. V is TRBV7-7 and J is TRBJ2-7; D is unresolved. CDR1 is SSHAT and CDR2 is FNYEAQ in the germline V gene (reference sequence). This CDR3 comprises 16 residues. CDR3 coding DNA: TGTGCTAGCAGCCCCCGGACGCACCTACCCCCCTACGAGCAGTACTTC. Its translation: CASSPRTHLPPYEQYF.

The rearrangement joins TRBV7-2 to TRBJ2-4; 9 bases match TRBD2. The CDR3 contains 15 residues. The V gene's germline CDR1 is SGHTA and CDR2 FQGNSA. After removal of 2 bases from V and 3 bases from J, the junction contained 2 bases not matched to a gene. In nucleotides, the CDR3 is TGTGCCAGCAGCTTACTTAGCGGGAGCAAAAACATTCAGTACTTC. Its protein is CASSLLSGSKNIQYF.

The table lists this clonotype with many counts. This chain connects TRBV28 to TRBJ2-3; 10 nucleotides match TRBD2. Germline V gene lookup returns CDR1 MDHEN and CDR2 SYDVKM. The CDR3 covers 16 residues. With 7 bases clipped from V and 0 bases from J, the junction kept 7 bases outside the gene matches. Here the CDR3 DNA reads TGTGCCAGCACCCAGCTAGCGGGGGCTAGCACAGATACGCAGTATTTT. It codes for CASTQLAGASTDTQYF.

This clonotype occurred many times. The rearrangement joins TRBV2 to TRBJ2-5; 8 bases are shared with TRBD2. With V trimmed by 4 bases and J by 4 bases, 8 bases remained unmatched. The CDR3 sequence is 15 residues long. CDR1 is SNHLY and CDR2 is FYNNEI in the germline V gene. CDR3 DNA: TGTGCCAGCAGTGTTGCCAGCGGGAGAGGAGAGACCCAGTACTTC. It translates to CASSVASGRGETQYF.

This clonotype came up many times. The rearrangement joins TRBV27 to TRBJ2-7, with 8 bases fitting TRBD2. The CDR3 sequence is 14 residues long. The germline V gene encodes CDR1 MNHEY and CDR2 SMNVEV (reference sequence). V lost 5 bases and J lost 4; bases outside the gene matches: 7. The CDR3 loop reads CASSPSGSRYEQYF. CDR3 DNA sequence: TGTGCCAGCAGTCCCAGCGGGAGCCGTTACGAGCAGTACTTC.

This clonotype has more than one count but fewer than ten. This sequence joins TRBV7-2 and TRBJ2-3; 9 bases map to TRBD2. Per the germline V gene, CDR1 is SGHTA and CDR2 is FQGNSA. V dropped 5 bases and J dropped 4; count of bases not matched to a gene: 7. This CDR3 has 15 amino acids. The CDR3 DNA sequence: TGTGCCAGCAGCGGACAAGCGGGAGGAGCAGATACGCAGTATTTT. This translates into CASSGQAGGADTQYF.

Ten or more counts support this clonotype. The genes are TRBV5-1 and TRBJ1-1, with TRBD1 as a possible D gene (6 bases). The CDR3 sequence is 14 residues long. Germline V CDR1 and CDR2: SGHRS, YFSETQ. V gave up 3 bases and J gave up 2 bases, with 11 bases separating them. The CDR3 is CASSSGTPNTEAFF. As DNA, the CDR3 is TGCGCCAGCAGCTCCGGGACACCTAACACTGAAGCTTTCTTT.

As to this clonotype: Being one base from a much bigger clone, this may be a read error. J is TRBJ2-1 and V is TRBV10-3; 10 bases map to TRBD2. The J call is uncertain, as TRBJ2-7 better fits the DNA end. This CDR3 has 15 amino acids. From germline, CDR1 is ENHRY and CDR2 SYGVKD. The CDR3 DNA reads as TGTGCCATCAGTGAGGGGGTGATAGCGGGAGGCGAGCAGTACTTC. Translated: CAISEGVIAGGEQYF.

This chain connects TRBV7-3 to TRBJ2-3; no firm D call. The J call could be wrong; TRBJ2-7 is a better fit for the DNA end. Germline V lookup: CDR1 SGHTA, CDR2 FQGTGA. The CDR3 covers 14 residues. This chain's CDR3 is CASSPSTGSAEQYF. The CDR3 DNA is TGTGCCAGCAGCCCCAGTACCGGGTCCGCCGAGCAGTACTTC.

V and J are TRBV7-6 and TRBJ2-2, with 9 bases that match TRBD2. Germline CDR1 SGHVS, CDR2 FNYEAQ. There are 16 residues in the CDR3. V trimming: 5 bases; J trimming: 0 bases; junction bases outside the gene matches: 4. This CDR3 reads CASSTRTSANTGELFF. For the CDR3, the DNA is TGTGCCAGCAGCACCCGGACTAGCGCGAACACCGGGGAGCTGTTTTTT.

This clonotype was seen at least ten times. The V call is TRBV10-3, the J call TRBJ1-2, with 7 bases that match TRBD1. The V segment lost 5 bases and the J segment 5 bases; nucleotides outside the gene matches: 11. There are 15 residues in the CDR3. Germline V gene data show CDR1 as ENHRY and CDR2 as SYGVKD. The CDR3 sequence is CAISNPGTEIYGYTF. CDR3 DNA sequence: TGTGCCATCAGTAACCCCGGGACAGAAATATATGGCTACACCTTC.

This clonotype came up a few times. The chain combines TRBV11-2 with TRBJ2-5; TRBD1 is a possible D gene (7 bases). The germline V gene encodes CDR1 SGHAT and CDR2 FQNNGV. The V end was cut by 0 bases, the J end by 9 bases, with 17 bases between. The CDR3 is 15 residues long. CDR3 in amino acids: CASSLDGVRGRPQYF. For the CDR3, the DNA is TGTGCCAGCAGCTTAGATGGGGTCAGGGGGAGGCCCCAGTACTTC. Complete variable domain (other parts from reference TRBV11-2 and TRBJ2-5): EAGVAQSPRYKIIEKRQSVAFWCNPISGHATLYWYQQILGQGPKLLIQFQNNGVVDDSQLPKDRFSAERLKGVDSTLKIQPAKLEDSAVYLCASSLDGVRGRPQYFGPGTRLLVL.

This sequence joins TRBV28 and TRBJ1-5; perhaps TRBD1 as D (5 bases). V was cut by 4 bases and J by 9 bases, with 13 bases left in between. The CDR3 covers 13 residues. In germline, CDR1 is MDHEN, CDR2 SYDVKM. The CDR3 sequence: CASSYPGDGPQHF. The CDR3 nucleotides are TGTGCCAGCAGTTACCCCGGGGACGGGCCCCAGCATTTT.

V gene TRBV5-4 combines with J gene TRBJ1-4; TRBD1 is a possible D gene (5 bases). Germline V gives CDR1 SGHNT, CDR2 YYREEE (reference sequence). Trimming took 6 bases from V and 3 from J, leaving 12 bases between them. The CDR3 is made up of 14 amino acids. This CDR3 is CASTQGGANEKLFF. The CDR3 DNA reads TGTGCCAGCACCCAGGGAGGGGCTAATGAAAAACTGTTTTTT.

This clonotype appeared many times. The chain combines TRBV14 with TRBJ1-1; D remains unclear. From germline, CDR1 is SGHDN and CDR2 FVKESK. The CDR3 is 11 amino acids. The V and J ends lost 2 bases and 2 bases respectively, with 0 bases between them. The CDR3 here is CASSQNTEAFF. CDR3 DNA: TGTGCCAGCAGCCAAAACACTGAAGCTTTCTTT.

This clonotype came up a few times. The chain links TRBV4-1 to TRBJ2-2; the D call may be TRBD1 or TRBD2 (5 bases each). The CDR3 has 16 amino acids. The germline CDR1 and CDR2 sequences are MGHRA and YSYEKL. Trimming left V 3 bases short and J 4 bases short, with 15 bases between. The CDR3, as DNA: TGCGCCAGCAGCCAGCCCGGGACCGACCTCACCGGGGAGCTGTTTTTT. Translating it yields CASSQPGTDLTGELFF.

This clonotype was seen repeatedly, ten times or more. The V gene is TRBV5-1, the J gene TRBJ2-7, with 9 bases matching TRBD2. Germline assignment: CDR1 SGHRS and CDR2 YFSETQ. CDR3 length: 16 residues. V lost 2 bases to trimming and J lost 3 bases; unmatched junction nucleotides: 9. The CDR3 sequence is CASSFLSGGKYYEQYF. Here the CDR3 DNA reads TGCGCCAGCAGCTTCTTGAGCGGGGGGAAATACTACGAGCAGTACTTC.

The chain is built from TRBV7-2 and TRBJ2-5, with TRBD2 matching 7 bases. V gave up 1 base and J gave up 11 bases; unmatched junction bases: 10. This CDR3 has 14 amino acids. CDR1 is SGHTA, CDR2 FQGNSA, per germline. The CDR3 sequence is CASSLGGSANEQYF. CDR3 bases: TGTGCCAGCAGCTTAGGCGGGAGTGCCAATGAGCAGTACTTC.

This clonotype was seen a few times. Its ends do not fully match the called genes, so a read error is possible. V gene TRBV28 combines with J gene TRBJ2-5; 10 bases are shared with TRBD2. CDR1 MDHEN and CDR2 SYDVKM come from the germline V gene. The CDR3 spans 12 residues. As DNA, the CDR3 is TGTGCCAGCAGTTTAACTAGCGGGACCTTGTTCTTC. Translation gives CASSLTSGTLFF.